This T cell receptor beta chain was obtained from a study of T cells in Graves' hyperthyroidism and ophthalmopathy. Regions amplified from RNA transcripts were the TCR beta CDR3 regions. A first-round RT-PCR of the TCR CDR3 used the HTBI primer set. TCRdb fed the multiplex PCR reads into MiXCR, producing one record per CDR3 protein. The sample contains about 740,000 distinct CDR3 sequences, approximately 14% of which appear only once. The CDR3 has 16 amino acids. Germline CDR1 is MDHEN and CDR2 is SYDVKM. Notes on this clonotype: Its antigen is as yet unknown. Relative to the germline gene, one junction end is altered; a read error may explain this.

Findings and limits, study-wide: Most thyroid clonotypes with frequency above 0.001 were detected in blood.

The receptor was derived from a woman aged 18-35 years with Graves' hyperthyroidism. Sequences were obtained from blood. The chain is built from TRBV28 and TRBJ2-5, with 9 bases aligning to TRBD1. CDR3 nucleotide sequence: TGTGCCAGCAGTCCCGGGACAGGGAATTGGCAAGAGACCCAGTGCTTC. Amino acids: CASSPGTGNWQETQCF.